Below are 25 T cell receptor beta chains sequenced from a single sample in a study of blood T cell repertoires in COVID-19. Data came from immunoSEQ multiplex PCR; TCRdb stores just in-frame clones and leaves some out. The sample records around 440,000 clones, around 88% being singletons. Input material: peripheral blood. The source is a woman aged 45-65 years with COVID-19, enrolled during active disease.

This chain connects TRBV9 to TRBJ1-2; no firm D call. Germline-derived CDR1 and CDR2 are SGDLS and YYNGEE. The V gene lost 0 bases and the J gene lost 6 bases, with 21 bases spanning the gap. The CDR3 spans 17 residues. In DNA, the CDR3 is TGTGCCAGCAGCGTAGACGGGAATCCTTCACGCGAGGATGGCTACACCTTC. As protein: CASSVDGNPSREDGYTF. Full variable domain (remainder filled in from reference TRBV9 and TRBJ1-2): DSGVTQTPKHLITATGQRVTLRCSPRSGDLSVYWYQQSLDQGLQFLIQYYNGEERAKGNILERFSAQQFPDLHSELNLSSLELGDSALYFCASSVDGNPSREDGYTFGSGTRLTVV.

The chain uses TRBV9 and TRBJ1-5, with 7 bases that match TRBD1. V shed 4 bases, J shed 7 bases, and the junction held 14 bases outside the gene matches. Looked up from germline, CDR1 is SGDLS and CDR2 is YYNGEE. The length of the CDR3 is 16 residues. CDR3 nucleotides: TGTGCCAGCAGCCCAGATGGGCAGGGGGACGGACAGCCCCAGCATTTT. This sequence encodes CASSPDGQGDGQPQHF.

This clone was observed a handful of times. This chain connects TRBV11-3 to TRBJ1-1; no clear D. The germline CDR1 and CDR2 sequences are SGHNT and YENEEA. The CDR3 loop spans 13 amino acids. V lost 2 bases and J 8 bases, leaving 12 bases between the germline ends. The CDR3 DNA reads TGTGCCAGCAGCTTAAGAGAGGGAACCGAAGCTTTCTTT. Residues: CASSLREGTEAFF.

V and J are TRBV15 and TRBJ1-2; 8 bases are shared with TRBD1. V lost 9 bases to trimming and J lost 6 bases; unmatched junction nucleotides: 12. Germline V gives CDR1 LNHNV, CDR2 YYDKDF (reference sequence). This CDR3 region has 14 residues. The CDR3, as DNA: TGTGCCACGTGCGACAGGGGAGATGGTGATGGCTACACCTTC. Residues: CATCDRGDGDGYTF. Full variable domain (outside the CDR3, taken from reference TRBV15 and TRBJ1-2): DAMVIQNPRYQVTQFGKPVTLSCSQTLNHNVMYWYQQKSSQAPKLLFHYYDKDFNNEADTPDNFQSRRPNTSFCFLDIRSPGLGDTAMYLCATCDRGDGDGYTFGSGTRLTVV.

For this clone: Other DNA sequences in the sample encode the same CDR3. The chain has TRBV6-5 and TRBJ1-2; TRBD1 matches 7 bases. CDR3 size: 12 residues. Per the germline V gene, CDR1 is MNHEY and CDR2 is SVGAGI. The trim removed 6 bases at V and 8 bases at J, leaving 6 bases unmatched. The CDR3 loop is CASSRQGDGYTF. CDR3 in DNA: TGTGCCAGCAGCCGACAGGGAGACGGCTACACCTTC.

The rearrangement joins TRBV24-1 to TRBJ1-3; 8 positions match TRBD1. The CDR3 spans 17 residues. J gave up 2 bases and V 3 bases, and 8 bases lay outside the gene matches. Germline V gene lookup returns CDR1 KGHDR and CDR2 SFDVKD. The DNA for the CDR3 is TGTGCCACCAGTGATACTCGGACAGGGCCAACTGGAAACACCATATATTTT. Translation gives CATSDTRTGPTGNTIYF.

The chain joins TRBV27 to TRBJ2-5; TRBD2 matches 8 bases. This CDR3 is built from 14 residues. V dropped 5 bases and J dropped 5; count of bases not matched to a gene: 7. CDR1 and CDR2 (germline): MNHEY, SMNVEV (reference sequence). The chain's CDR3 is CASSPGTRGETQYF. The CDR3 DNA follows: TGTGCCAGCAGTCCTGGGACTAGAGGGGAGACCCAGTACTTC.

The chain uses TRBV6-5 and TRBJ1-5; the match to TRBD1 covers 10 bases. Germline-derived CDR1 and CDR2 are MNHEY and SVGAGI. V lost 6 bases to trimming and J lost 9 bases; unmatched junction nucleotides: 8. There are 14 residues in the CDR3. The CDR3 reads CASSGQGESGPQHF. As DNA, the CDR3 is TGTGCCAGCAGCGGACAGGGGGAAAGTGGGCCCCAGCATTTT.

The chain is built from TRBV27 and TRBJ2-7, with D possibly matching TRBD1 (6 bases). This CDR3 has 14 amino acids. V was pared by 6 bases and J by 5 bases, with 17 bases between. CDR1 is MNHEY and CDR2 is SMNVEV in the germline V gene (reference sequence). The CDR3 here is CASRLDRTWDEQYF. CDR3 in DNA: TGTGCCAGCAGACTCGACAGGACCTGGGACGAGCAGTACTTC.

The chain has TRBV10-3 and TRBJ1-5; D might be TRBD1 (6 bases). Germline values: CDR1 ENHRY, CDR2 SYGVKD. CDR3 size: 14 residues. The V and J ends lost 2 bases and 10 bases respectively, with 15 bases between them. CDR3: CAISEAGEGRPQHF. The CDR3, as DNA: TGTGCCATCAGTGAGGCAGGGGAAGGAAGACCCCAGCATTTT.

The V call is TRBV24-1, the J call TRBJ2-7; 10 nucleotides line up with TRBD1. The CDR3 has 16 amino acids. J gave up 2 bases and V 2 bases, and 5 bases lay outside the gene matches. Germline V gene sequence: CDR1 KGHDR, CDR2 SFDVKD. CDR3 in amino acids: CATSDSPGTGAYEQYF. CDR3 DNA sequence: TGTGCCACCAGTGATTCTCCCGGGACAGGGGCCTACGAGCAGTACTTC.

CDR3 region: CTSSQDRLAGGITDTQYF. CDR3 bases: TGCACCAGCAGCCAAGATCGGCTAGCGGGGGGCATCACAGATACGCAGTATTTT. V gene TRBV1 combines with J gene TRBJ2-3; the tabulated D call, TRBD2, remains unverified against the DNA. TRBV1 is given as a pseudogene. The CDR3 has 18 amino acids.

The genes are TRBV10-3 and TRBJ2-3, with TRBD2 matching 9 bases. Germline-derived CDR1 and CDR2 are ENHRY and SYGVKD. There are 16 residues in the CDR3. J gave up 0 bases and V 5 bases, and 6 bases lay outside the gene matches. CDR3 in DNA: TGTGCCATCAGTTCCTCGGCGGGGGGGAGCACAGATACGCAGTATTTT. Translating it yields CAISSSAGGSTDTQYF.

The genes are TRBV6-6 and TRBJ1-5; maybe TRBD1 (5 bases). The V end was cut by 6 bases, the J end by 1 base, with 10 bases between. Germline CDR1 MNHNY, CDR2 SVGAGI (reference sequence). The CDR3 extends over 14 amino acids. The CDR3 sequence is CASSNHRSNQPQHF. Here the CDR3 DNA reads TGTGCCAGCAGCAATCACAGGAGCAATCAGCCCCAGCATTTT.

The chain joins TRBV5-1 to TRBJ2-2; tentatively, D is TRBD2 (5 bases). Germline assignment: CDR1 SGHRS and CDR2 YFSETQ. The CDR3 spans 15 residues. The V end was cut by 1 base, the J end by 6 bases, with 13 bases between. CDR3 protein: CASSLYPGWAGELFF. CDR3 in DNA: TGCGCCAGCAGCTTGTACCCGGGGTGGGCCGGGGAGCTGTTTTTT.

J is TRBJ1-2 and V is TRBV5-3; unclear D gene. TRBV5-3 is recorded as an ORF, its role being uncertain. V dropped 5 bases and J dropped 7 bases, with 21 bases sitting between them. The CDR3 runs 15 residues. The chain's CDR3 is CARSLRRTEEGGYTF. For the CDR3, the DNA is TGTGCCAGAAGTCTTCGGCGGACGGAGGAGGGTGGCTACACCTTC.

The J gene is TRBJ1-6, the V gene TRBV7-3; TRBD1 aligns across 7 bases. Trimming removed 2 bases from V and 7 bases from J; junction bases left unmatched: 8. Germline values: CDR1 SGHTA, CDR2 FQGTGA. The CDR3 sequence is 16 residues long. In nucleotides, the CDR3 is TGTGCCAGCAGCTTATACGGGGGACAGTTCAATTCACCCCTCCACTTT. This sequence encodes CASSLYGGQFNSPLHF.

The table lists this clone with a few counts. The chain employs TRBV7-9 and TRBJ2-1; D is possibly TRBD2 (5 bases). V lost 3 bases, J lost 8 bases, and 11 bases lay in between. Germline values: CDR1 SEHNR, CDR2 FQNEAQ (reference sequence). There are 13 residues in the CDR3. CDR3 amino acids: CASSLAGTYEQFF. CDR3 coding DNA: TGTGCCAGCAGCTTGGCGGGTACATATGAGCAGTTCTTC.

V usage is TRBV7-2 and J usage is TRBJ1-2; TRBD1 matches 9 bases. Per germline, CDR1 SGHTA and CDR2 FQGNSA. This CDR3 is built from 15 residues. V was pared by 0 bases and J by 6 bases, with 5 bases of the junction left unmatched. The CDR3 sequence: CASSLAKGQGDGYTF. Here the CDR3 DNA reads TGTGCCAGCAGCTTAGCGAAGGGACAGGGAGATGGCTACACCTTC.

V is TRBV12-3 or TRBV12-4 and J is TRBJ1-2; maybe TRBD1 (5 bases). Trimming stripped 6 bases from V and 7 bases from J, with 15 bases between. This CDR3 contains 13 residues. Here the CDR3 DNA reads TGTGCCAGCAGGATAACAGGCCCCAGTGGCTACACCTTC. This translates into CASRITGPSGYTF.

The genes are TRBV10-3 and TRBJ1-1; 7 bases match TRBD1. Germline CDR1 reads ENHRY; CDR2 reads SYGVKD. V was clipped by 2 bases and J by 6 bases; unmatched bases: 6. The CDR3 contains 14 residues. The CDR3 loop is CAISEEQGSSEAFF. In DNA form, the CDR3 reads TGTGCCATCAGTGAGGAACAGGGGTCATCTGAAGCTTTCTTT.

V and J are TRBV9 and TRBJ2-3, with a possible D match to TRBD2 (7 bases). The V end was cut by 5 bases, the J end by 1 base, with 14 bases between. The CDR3 is 15 residues long. The germline V gene encodes CDR1 SGDLS and CDR2 YYNGEE. The CDR3 loop reads CASSSGEGGTDTQYF. The CDR3, as DNA: TGTGCCAGCAGTTCAGGGGAGGGCGGCACAGATACGCAGTATTTT.

Regarding this clone: Other DNA sequences in this specimen translate into the identical CDR3. The chain links TRBV19 to TRBJ1-5; D unclear. Trimming took 8 bases from V and 4 from J, leaving 12 bases between them. This CDR3 is 13 amino acids long. From germline, CDR1 is LNHDA and CDR2 SQIVND (reference sequence). The CDR3 DNA follows: TGTGCCAGTTCCGACGGAGTAAATCAGCCCCAGCATTTT. Translating it yields CASSDGVNQPQHF. The whole variable domain, remainder taken from reference TRBV19 and TRBJ1-5, is DGGITQSPKYLFRKEGQNVTLSCEQNLNHDAMYWYRQDPGQGLRLIYYSQIVNDFQKGDIAEGYSVSREKKESFPLTVTSAQKNPTAFYLCASSDGVNQPQHFGDGTRLSIL.

The J gene is TRBJ1-1, the V gene TRBV10-3, with TRBD1 as a possible D gene (6 bases). CDR3 length: 13 amino acids. Germline V gene sequence: CDR1 ENHRY, CDR2 SYGVKD. V lost 3 bases, J lost 5 bases, and 10 bases lay in between. Written as DNA, the CDR3 is TGTGCCATCAGTGACGAAGGACAGACTGAAGCTTTCTTT. This codes for CAISDEGQTEAFF.

The V gene is TRBV7-9, the J gene TRBJ2-5; unclear D gene. CDR3 length equals 13 residues. Trimming pared 4 bases from V and 5 bases from J, leaving 11 bases between. In germline, CDR1 is SEHNR, CDR2 FQNEAQ (reference sequence). DNA for the CDR3: TGTGCCAGCAGCTCCTGGGTGGAGGAGACCCAGTACTTC. Encoded protein: CASSSWVEETQYF.